This T cell receptor beta chain was captured in a study of radiation and T cells in renal cell carcinoma. Stated treatment: treatment-naive control, cytoreductive nephrectomy. Some clones are missing from TCRdb's copy, which holds only in-frame ones; the method was immunoSEQ multiplex PCR. The sample contains about 7,900 clones, about two thirds of which appear only once. The CDR3 runs to 14 residues. CDR1 LNHDA and CDR2 SQIVND come from the germline V gene (reference sequence). V lost 4 bases to trimming and J lost 0 bases; unmatched junction nucleotides: 2. The sequence was collected from a woman between 65 and 79 years old with renal cell carcinoma. This chain links TRBV19 with TRBJ2-5, with 7 bases matching TRBD1. Sequences were derived from tumor tissue, sampled from a patient whose treatment was nephrectomy without radiotherapy. The chain's CDR3 is CASSTGTDQETQYF. CDR3 in DNA: TGTGCCAGTAGTACTGGGACAGACCAAGAGACCCAGTACTTC.